Presented here are 9 T cell receptor beta chains from one specimen sequenced in a study of T cell repertoires in cytomegalovirus infection. A single record per CDR3 protein comes from TCRdb applying MiXCR to the reads. The sample lists more than 500,000 distinct CDR3 sequences, 16% seen once, with about 24% in the top ten. Sequencing input: CD8+ T cells from PBMCs. The receptors derive from a human donor in good health (CMV status not recorded). Some clones in this sample may be carry-over from other donors' samples.

This clonotype has at least ten counts. The chain has TRBV29-1 and TRBJ1-2; 9 bases agree with TRBD1. Germline CDR1 is SQVTM and CDR2 is ANQGSEA. The V segment lost 0 bases and the J segment 2 bases; nucleotides outside the gene matches: 13. The CDR3 spans 18 residues. The CDR3 DNA reads as TGCAGCGTTGAAGATCGGGTCGCACCGGGACAGGGAAACTATGGCTACACCTTC. Protein: CSVEDRVAPGQGNYGYTF.

This clonotype was seen ten or more times. The V call is TRBV7-9, the J call TRBJ2-1; D is undetermined. The germline CDR1 and CDR2 sequences are SEHNR and FQNEAQ (reference sequence). The V gene lost 2 bases and the J gene lost 0 bases, with 14 bases spanning the gap. The CDR3 totals 17 residues. Written as DNA, the CDR3 is TGTGCCAGCAGCTTACAACCGCGAATCCTCTCCTACAATGAGCAGTTCTTC. Protein product: CASSLQPRILSYNEQFF. Looking up the rest from reference TRBV7-9 and TRBJ2-1 gives the full variable domain: DTGVSQNPRHKITKRGQNVTFRCDPISEHNRLYWYRQTLGQGPEFLTYFQNEAQLEKSRLLSDRFSAERPKGSFSTLEIQRTEQGDSAMYLCASSLQPRILSYNEQFFGPGTRLTVL.

This clonotype was picked up many times. V gene TRBV7-2 combines with J gene TRBJ1-4; no firm D call. Looked up from germline, CDR1 is SGHTA and CDR2 is FQGNSA. The CDR3 contains 12 residues. V shed 11 bases and J shed 8 bases, with 15 bases lying between them. CDR3 DNA sequence: TGTGCCTCCCGGGGAGGCGAGGAAAAACTGTTTTTT. Translating gives CASRGGEEKLFF.

This clonotype was counted at least ten times. The genes are TRBV12-3 or TRBV12-4 and TRBJ2-1; possibly TRBD2 for D (7 bases). V lost 8 bases to trimming and J lost 8 bases, with 13 bases between them. The CDR3 contains 12 residues. The CDR3 coding sequence is TGTGCCAGCGGGGGGGCTGAAGATGAGCAGTTCTTC. This sequence encodes CASGGAEDEQFF.

This clonotype was counted ten times or more. The CDR3, as DNA: TGTGCCAGCAGTGACTTGACTAGCGGGACCCTCGAGCAGTACTTC. Translated: CASSDLTSGTLEQYF. The J gene is TRBJ2-7, the V gene TRBV6-1; 11 bases fit TRBD2. From germline, CDR1 is MNHNS and CDR2 SASEGT. Trimming removed 3 bases from V and 6 bases from J; junction bases left unmatched: 7. This CDR3 region has 15 residues.

This clonotype was detected many times. The rearrangement links TRBV7-6 to TRBJ2-3; 9 bases line up with TRBD2. The V gene's germline CDR1 is SGHVS and CDR2 FNYEAQ. The CDR3 is 16 residues long. After removal of 5 bases from V and 1 base from J, the junction contained 7 bases not matched to a gene. The CDR3 sequence: CASSPRASGGTDTQYF. CDR3 DNA: TGTGCCAGCAGCCCGAGGGCTAGCGGGGGCACAGATACGCAGTATTTT.

This clonotype was seen ten or more times. DNA for the CDR3: TGTGCCAGCAGCTTAGATTCAGCGGGAGAGGCAGGGCAGTACTTC. Residues: CASSLDSAGEAGQYF. The chain combines TRBV7-2 with TRBJ2-7, with 8 positions matching TRBD2. The trim removed 1 base at V and 9 bases at J, leaving 11 bases unmatched. CDR3 length: 15 amino acids. Germline CDR1 is SGHTA and CDR2 is FQGNSA.

This clonotype was recorded many times. The rearrangement uses TRBV7-9 and TRBJ2-1; 7 nucleotides match TRBD1. The CDR3 has 15 residues. V lost 1 base to trimming and J lost 4 bases; unmatched junction nucleotides: 4. CDR1 and CDR2 from the germline V gene are SEHNR and FQNEAQ (reference sequence). CDR3 sequence reads: CASSLVGTDYNEQFF. The CDR3 DNA is TGTGCCAGCAGCTTAGTTGGGACAGATTACAATGAGCAGTTCTTC.

In this sample, this clonotype turned up a few times. A much bigger clone sits one base away, suggesting this may be a read error. The V gene is TRBV5-5, the J gene TRBJ2-7, with TRBD1 matching 7 bases. This CDR3 contains 12 residues. V trimming: 4 bases; J trimming: 6 bases; junction bases outside the gene matches: 4. CDR1 SGHKS and CDR2 YYEKEE come from the germline V gene (reference sequence). CDR3 protein: CASSPDRAEQYF. The CDR3 nucleotides are TGTGCCAGCAGCCCCGACAGGGCCGAGCAGTACTTC.